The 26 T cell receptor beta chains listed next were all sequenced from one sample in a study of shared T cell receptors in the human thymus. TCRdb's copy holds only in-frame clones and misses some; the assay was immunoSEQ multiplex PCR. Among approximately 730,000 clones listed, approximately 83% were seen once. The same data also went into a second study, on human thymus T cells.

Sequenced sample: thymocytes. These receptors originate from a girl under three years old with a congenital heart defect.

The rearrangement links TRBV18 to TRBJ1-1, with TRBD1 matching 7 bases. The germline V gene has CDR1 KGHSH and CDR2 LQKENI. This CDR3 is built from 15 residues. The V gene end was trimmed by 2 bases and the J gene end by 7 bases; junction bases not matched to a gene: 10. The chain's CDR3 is CASSPKSSTGHEAFF. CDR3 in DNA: TGTGCCAGCTCACCAAAATCCTCGACAGGGCATGAAGCTTTCTTT.

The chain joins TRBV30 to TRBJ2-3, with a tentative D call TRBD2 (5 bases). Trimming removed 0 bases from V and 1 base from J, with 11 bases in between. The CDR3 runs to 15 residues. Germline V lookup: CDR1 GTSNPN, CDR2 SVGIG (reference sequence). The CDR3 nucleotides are TGTGCCTGGAGTGTGGGAAGCGGCCGCACAGATACGCAGTATTTT. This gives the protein CAWSVGSGRTDTQYF.

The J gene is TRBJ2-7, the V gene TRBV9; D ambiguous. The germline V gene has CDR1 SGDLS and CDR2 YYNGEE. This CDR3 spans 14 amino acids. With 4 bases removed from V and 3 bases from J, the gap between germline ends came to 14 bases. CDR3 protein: CASSPYGSDYEQYF. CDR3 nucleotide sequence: TGTGCCAGCAGCCCCTACGGGTCGGACTACGAGCAGTACTTC.

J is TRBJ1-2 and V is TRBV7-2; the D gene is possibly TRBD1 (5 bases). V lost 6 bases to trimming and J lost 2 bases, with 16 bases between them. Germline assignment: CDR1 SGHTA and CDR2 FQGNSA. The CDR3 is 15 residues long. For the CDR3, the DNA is TGTGCCAGCAGACAAGCCGGGACTCCCAACTATGGCTACACCTTC. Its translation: CASRQAGTPNYGYTF.

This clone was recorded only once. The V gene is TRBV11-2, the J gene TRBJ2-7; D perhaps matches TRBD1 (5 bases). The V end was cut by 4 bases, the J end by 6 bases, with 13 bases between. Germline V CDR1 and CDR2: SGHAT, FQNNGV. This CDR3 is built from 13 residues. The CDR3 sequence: CASSYGHTTEQYF. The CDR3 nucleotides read TGTGCCAGCAGCTACGGACACACAACCGAGCAGTACTTC.

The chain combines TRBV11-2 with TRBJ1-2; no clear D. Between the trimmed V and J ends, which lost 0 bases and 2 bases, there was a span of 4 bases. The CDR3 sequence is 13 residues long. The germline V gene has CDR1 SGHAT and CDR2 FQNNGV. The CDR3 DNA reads TGTGCCAGCAGCTTAGACAGGAACTATGGCTACACCTTC. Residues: CASSLDRNYGYTF.

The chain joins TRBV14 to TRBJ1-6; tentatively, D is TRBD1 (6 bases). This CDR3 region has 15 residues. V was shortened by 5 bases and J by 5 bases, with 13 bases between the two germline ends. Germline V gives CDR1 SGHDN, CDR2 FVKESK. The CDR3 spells CASSGRDTNNSPLHF. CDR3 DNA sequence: TGTGCCAGCAGCGGCCGGGACACCAATAATTCACCCCTCCACTTT.

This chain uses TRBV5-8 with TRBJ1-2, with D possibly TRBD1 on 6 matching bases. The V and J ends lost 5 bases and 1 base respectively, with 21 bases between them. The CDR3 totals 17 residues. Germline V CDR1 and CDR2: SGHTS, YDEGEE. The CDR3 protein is CASRIRGPGGGNYGYTF. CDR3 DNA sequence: TGTGCCAGCAGAATCCGGGGGCCGGGGGGAGGTAACTATGGCTACACCTTC.

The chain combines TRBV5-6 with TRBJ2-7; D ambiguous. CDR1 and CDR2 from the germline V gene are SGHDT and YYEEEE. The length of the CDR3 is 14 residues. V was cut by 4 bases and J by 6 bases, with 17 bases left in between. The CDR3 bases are TGTGCCAGCAGCCCCCGGCTAGTGACGGGCGAGCAGTACTTC. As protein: CASSPRLVTGEQYF.

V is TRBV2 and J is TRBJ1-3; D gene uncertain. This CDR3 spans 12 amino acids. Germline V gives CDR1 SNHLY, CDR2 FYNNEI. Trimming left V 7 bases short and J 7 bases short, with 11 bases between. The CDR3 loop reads CASKQIRNTIYF. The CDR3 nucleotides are TGTGCCAGCAAGCAAATCCGGAACACCATATATTTT.

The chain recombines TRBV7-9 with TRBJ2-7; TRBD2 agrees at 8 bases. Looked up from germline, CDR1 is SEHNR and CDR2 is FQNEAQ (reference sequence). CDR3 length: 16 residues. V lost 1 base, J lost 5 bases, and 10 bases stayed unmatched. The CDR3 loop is CASSLDTSGGLNEQYF. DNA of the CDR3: TGTGCCAGCAGCTTAGATACAAGCGGGGGATTAAACGAGCAGTACTTC.

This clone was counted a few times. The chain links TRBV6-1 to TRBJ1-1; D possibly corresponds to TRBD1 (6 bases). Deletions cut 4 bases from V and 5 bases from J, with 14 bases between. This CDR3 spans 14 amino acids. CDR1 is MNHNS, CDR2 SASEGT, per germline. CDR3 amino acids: CASSARRGDTEAFF. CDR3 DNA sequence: TGTGCCAGCAGTGCACGCAGGGGAGATACTGAAGCTTTCTTT.

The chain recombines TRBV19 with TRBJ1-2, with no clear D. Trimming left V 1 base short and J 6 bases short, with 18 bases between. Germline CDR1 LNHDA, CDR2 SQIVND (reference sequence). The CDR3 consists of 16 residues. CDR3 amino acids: CASSIAGGSSFNGYTF. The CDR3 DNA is TGTGCCAGTAGTATAGCCGGCGGGTCCTCATTTAATGGCTACACCTTC.

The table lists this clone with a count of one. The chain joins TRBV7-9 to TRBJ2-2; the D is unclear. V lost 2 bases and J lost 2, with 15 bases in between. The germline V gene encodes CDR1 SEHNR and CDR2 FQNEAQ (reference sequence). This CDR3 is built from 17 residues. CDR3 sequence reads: CASSLTLPLVNTGELFF. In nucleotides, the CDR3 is TGTGCCAGCAGCTTAACTCTCCCCTTAGTAAACACCGGGGAGCTGTTTTTT.

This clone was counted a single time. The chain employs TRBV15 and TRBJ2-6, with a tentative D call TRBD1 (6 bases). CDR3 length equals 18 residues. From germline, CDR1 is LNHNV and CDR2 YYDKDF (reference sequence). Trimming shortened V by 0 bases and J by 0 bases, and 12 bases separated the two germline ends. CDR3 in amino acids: CATSRDPGHYSGANVLTF. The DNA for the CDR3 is TGTGCCACCAGCAGAGATCCGGGACACTACTCTGGGGCCAACGTCCTGACTTTC.

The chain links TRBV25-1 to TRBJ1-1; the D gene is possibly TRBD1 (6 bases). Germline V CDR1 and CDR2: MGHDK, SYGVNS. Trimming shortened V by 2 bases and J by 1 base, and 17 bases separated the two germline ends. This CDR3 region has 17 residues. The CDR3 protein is CASSERKGVRGNTEAFF. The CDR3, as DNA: TGTGCCAGCAGTGAACGCAAGGGGGTAAGGGGGAACACTGAAGCTTTCTTT.

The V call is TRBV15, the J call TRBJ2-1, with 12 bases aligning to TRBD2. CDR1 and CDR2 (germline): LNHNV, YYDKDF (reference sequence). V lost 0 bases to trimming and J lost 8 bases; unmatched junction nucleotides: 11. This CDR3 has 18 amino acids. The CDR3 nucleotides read TGTGCCACCAGCAGAGAATCTAGCGGGGGGGCCTTAGTAGATGAGCAGTTCTTC. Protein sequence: CATSRESSGGALVDEQFF.

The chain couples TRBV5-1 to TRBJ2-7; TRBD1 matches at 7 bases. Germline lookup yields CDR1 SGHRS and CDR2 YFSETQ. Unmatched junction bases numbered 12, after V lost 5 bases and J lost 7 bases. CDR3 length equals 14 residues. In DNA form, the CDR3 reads TGCGCCAGCAGACCACAGGGGATCGTGCAAGAGCAGTACTTC. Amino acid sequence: CASRPQGIVQEQYF.

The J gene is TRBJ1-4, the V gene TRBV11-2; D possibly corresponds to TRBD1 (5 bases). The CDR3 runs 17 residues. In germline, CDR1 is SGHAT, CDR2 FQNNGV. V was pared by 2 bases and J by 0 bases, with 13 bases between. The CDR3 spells CASSLRGQYATNEKLFF. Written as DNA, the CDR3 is TGTGCCAGCAGCTTAAGGGGCCAGTATGCAACTAATGAAAAACTGTTTTTT.

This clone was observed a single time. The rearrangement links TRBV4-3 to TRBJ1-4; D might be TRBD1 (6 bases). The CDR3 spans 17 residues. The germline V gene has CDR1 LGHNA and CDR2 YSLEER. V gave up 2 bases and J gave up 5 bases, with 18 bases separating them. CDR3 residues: CASSQKRSADRNEKLFF. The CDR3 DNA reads TGCGCCAGCAGCCAAAAAAGATCGGCGGACAGAAATGAAAAACTGTTTTTT.

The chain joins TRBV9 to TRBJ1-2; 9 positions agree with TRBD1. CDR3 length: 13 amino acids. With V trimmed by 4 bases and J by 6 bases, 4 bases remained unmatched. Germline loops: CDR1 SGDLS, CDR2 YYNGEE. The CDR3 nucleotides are TGTGCCAGCAGCCACCGACAGGGGGATGGCTACACCTTC. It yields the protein CASSHRQGDGYTF.

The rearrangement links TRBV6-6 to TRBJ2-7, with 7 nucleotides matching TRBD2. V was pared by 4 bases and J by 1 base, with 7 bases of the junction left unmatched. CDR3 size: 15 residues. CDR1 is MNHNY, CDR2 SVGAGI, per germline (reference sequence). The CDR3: CASSCRDYESYEQYF. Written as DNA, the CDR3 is TGTGCCAGCAGTTGCCGGGACTACGAATCCTACGAGCAGTACTTC.

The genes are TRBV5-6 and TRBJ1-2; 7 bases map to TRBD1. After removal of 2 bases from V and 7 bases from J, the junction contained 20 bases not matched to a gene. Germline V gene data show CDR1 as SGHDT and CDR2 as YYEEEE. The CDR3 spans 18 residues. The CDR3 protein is CASSFGGDRAGIGVGYTF. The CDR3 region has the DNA TGTGCCAGCAGCTTTGGCGGAGACAGGGCGGGGATTGGTGTTGGCTACACCTTC.

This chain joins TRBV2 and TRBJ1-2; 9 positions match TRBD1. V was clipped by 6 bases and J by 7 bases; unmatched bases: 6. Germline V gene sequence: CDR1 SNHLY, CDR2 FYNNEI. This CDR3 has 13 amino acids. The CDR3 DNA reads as TGTGCCAGCAGGGGGGACAGGGCGGCTGGCTACACCTTC. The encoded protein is CASRGDRAAGYTF.

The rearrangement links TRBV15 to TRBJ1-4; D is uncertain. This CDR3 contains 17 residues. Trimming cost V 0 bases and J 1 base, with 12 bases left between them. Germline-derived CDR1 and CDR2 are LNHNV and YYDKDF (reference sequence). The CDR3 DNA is TGTGCCACCAGCAGAGATCGCCAGTTCCGAACTAATGAAAAACTGTTTTTT. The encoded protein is CATSRDRQFRTNEKLFF.

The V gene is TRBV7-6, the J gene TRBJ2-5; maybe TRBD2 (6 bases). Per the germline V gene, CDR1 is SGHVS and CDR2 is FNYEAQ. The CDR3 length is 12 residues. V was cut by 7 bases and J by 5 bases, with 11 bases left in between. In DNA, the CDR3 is TGTGCCAGCAAGGAGGGACTCGAGACCCAGTACTTC. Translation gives CASKEGLETQYF.